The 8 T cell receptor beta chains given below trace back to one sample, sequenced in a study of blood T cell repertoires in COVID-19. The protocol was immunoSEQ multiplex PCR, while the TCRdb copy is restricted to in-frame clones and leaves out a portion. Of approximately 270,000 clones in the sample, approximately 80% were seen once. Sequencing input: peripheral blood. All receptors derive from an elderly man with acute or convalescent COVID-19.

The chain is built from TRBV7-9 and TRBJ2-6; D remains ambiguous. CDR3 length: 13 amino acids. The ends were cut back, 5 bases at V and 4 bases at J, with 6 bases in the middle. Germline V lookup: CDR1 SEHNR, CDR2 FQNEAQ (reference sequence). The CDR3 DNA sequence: TGTGCCAGCAGCGTACAGGGGGCCAACGTCCTGACTTTC. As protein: CASSVQGANVLTF.

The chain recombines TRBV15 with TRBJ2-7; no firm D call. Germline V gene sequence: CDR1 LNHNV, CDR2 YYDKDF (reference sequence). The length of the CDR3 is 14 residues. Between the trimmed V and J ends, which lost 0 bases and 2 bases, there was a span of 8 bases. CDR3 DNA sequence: TGTGCCACCAGCAGAGACCAGGTTGCCTACGAGCAGTACTTC. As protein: CATSRDQVAYEQYF.

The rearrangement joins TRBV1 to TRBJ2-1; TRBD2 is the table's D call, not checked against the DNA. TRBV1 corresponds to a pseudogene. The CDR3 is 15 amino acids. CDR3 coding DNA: TGCACCAGCAGCCATGCGGTAAACCCCTGGCGTGAGCAGTTCTTC. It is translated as CTSSHAVNPWREQFF.

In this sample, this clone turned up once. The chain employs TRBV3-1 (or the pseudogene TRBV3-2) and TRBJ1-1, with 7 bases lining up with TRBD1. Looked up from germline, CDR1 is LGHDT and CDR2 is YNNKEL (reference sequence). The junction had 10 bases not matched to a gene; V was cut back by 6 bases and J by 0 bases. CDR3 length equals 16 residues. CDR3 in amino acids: CASRPKTGFMNTEAFF. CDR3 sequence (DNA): TGTGCCAGCAGGCCTAAGACAGGGTTCATGAACACTGAAGCTTTCTTT.

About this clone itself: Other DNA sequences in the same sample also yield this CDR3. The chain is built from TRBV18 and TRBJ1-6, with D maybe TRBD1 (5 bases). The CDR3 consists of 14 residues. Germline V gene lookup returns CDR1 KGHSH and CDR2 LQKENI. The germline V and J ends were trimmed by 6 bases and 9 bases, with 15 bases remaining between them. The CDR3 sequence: CASSPGQGGSPLHF. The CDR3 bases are TGTGCCAGCTCTCCTGGGCAGGGTGGTTCACCCCTCCACTTT.

The CDR3 nucleotides read TGTGCCGCAAAGGGGAGGTCCTTTGAAAAACTGTTTTTT. Translated: CAAKGRSFEKLFF. The gene calls are TRBV6-5 and TRBJ1-4, with D maybe TRBD1 (5 bases). CDR1 is MNHEY and CDR2 is SVGAGI in the germline V gene. Trimming cost V 11 bases and J 7 bases, with 17 bases left between them. This CDR3 region has 13 residues.

The CDR3 spells CAYRGGTEAFF. DNA of the CDR3: TGTGCCTACCGGGGTGGGACTGAAGCTTTCTTT. This chain uses TRBV7-9 with TRBJ1-1; D ambiguous. From germline, CDR1 is SEHNR and CDR2 FQNEAQ (reference sequence). Between the trimmed V and J ends, which lost 11 bases and 5 bases, there was a span of 12 bases. The CDR3 covers 11 residues.

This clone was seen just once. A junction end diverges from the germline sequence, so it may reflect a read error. CDR3 loop: CAWSNGQAGFCF. The DNA for the CDR3 is TGTGCCTGGAGTAACGGACAGGCTGGTTTTTGCTTC. The chain joins TRBV30 to TRBJ2-7; 7 bases are a match to TRBD1. The length of the CDR3 is 12 residues. Germline V gene lookup returns CDR1 GTSNPN and CDR2 SVGIG (reference sequence).